These 7 T cell receptor beta chains originate from one sample sequenced in a study of PD-1 blockade in classical Hodgkin lymphoma (dated by TCRdb to about 2020). The time point label on this specimen signifies: cycle 4 day 1 (C4D1), after 6 weeks of nivolumab. All trial patients had relapsed after autologous stem cell transplantation, with cohorts A, B and C differing in prior brentuximab vedotin exposure. Library creation used the immunoSEQ multiplex PCR assay. TCRdb retrieved this table from immuneACCESS and kept in-frame rearrangements only. Not all clones are present; in checked studies, unresolved V genes account for under half, and no reason is known for the remainder. The sample profile shows more than 30,000 clones; more than 60% of them were found once. Over 7.5% of the sample is in the top ten clones. Sequenced here: peripheral blood mononuclear cells (PBMCs), sampled before the fourth cycle of nivolumab. These receptors were obtained from a human donor with classical Hodgkin lymphoma.

The chain combines TRBV10-3 with TRBJ1-2, with D maybe TRBD1 (5 bases). This CDR3 is 16 amino acids long. CDR1 ENHRY and CDR2 SYGVKD come from the germline V gene. Trimming pared 2 bases from V and 3 bases from J, leaving 16 bases between. The CDR3 is CAISEKGPSGYYGYTF. CDR3 nucleotides: TGTGCCATCAGTGAGAAGGGACCAAGTGGCTACTATGGCTACACCTTC.

This clone was seen a few times. V is TRBV7-2 and J is TRBJ1-4; no clear D. CDR1 and CDR2 from the germline V gene are SGHTA and FQGNSA. V gave up 1 base and J gave up 7 bases, with 10 bases separating them. The CDR3 has 14 amino acids. The CDR3 coding sequence is TGTGCCAGCAGCTTAGAACACAGTCGTGAAAAACTGTTTTTT. Amino acids: CASSLEHSREKLFF.

The genes are TRBV7-6 and TRBJ2-5, with TRBD2 identical over 10 bases. CDR3 length: 15 residues. Unmatched junction bases numbered 3, after V lost 1 base and J lost 4 bases. In germline, CDR1 is SGHVS, CDR2 FNYEAQ. CDR3 in amino acids: CASSLVAGGRETQYF. The CDR3 DNA sequence: TGTGCCAGCAGCTTAGTAGCGGGGGGAAGAGAGACCCAGTACTTC.

This clone has just a few counts. The CDR3 DNA reads TGTGCCAGCAGTTCGGCAGGATGGGAGCCGTTAAAAGAAGCTTTCTTT. It codes for CASSSAGWEPLKEAFF. The chain uses TRBV6-5 and TRBJ1-1, with unresolved D. Trimming stripped 4 bases from V and 8 bases from J, with 23 bases between. The germline V gene has CDR1 MNHEY and CDR2 SVGAGI. The CDR3 has 16 residues.

This clone occurred once. The chain recombines TRBV7-2 with TRBJ2-2, with 9 bases identical to TRBD2. The CDR3 consists of 14 residues. V was clipped by 5 bases and J by 6 bases; unmatched bases: 4. Germline V gene data show CDR1 as SGHTA and CDR2 as FQGNSA. The CDR3 DNA reads TGTGCCAGCAGCACCGGACTAGCGTCCGGGGAGCTGTTTTTT. Translation gives CASSTGLASGELFF.

This clone was counted only a few times. V and J are TRBV14 and TRBJ1-6, with D possibly TRBD1 on 5 matching bases. Trimming removed 4 bases at V and 8 bases at J, with 12 bases between. The CDR3 has 14 residues. Germline V CDR1 and CDR2: SGHDN, FVKESK. CDR3 DNA sequence: TGTGCCAGCAGCCTGGGGGGACGGCATTCACCCCTCCACTTT. This gives the protein CASSLGGRHSPLHF.

The V and J genes are TRBV6-1 and TRBJ2-7, with TRBD2 identical over 13 bases. Germline-derived CDR1 and CDR2 are MNHNS and SASEGT. The CDR3 has 18 residues. V trimming: 1 base; J trimming: 3 bases; junction bases outside the gene matches: 9. The CDR3 loop is CASSEETSGGGWNYEQYF. The CDR3 DNA is TGTGCCAGCAGTGAAGAAACTAGCGGGGGGGGTTGGAACTACGAGCAGTACTTC.